Listed below are T cell receptor beta chains from one sample, sequenced in a study of Ad26.COV2.S vaccination and SARS-CoV-2 variants. The assay was immunoSEQ multiplex PCR, and TCRdb's table has in-frame clones only and misses some. The profile shows around 450,000 clones, roughly nine tenths of them singletons. Sequencing used peripheral blood, obtained in a trial of Ad26.COV2.S vaccine versus placebo. These TCRs come from a person between 18 and 65 years old who received the Ad26.COV2.S COVID-19 vaccine or a placebo. The CDR3 runs from the conserved cysteine through the conserved F or W. The D gene is left open where the match is weak. Size values are once, few and many counts, or a class for expanded clones, and some rows have none.

V gene	D gene	clone size	J gene	CDR3 protein	CDR3 DNA
TRBV3-1/TRBV3-2	NA	once	TRBJ1-2	CASSQDGLRLYGYTF	TGTGCCAGCAGCCAAGATGGGCTCAGACTCTATGGCTACACCTTC
TRBV9	TRBD1	NA	TRBJ1-2	CASSVLWTGDGYTF	TGTGCCAGCAGCGTCCTGTGGACAGGGGATGGCTACACCTTC
TRBV5-1	NA	NA	TRBJ2-1	CASSLEMAYNEQFF	TGCGCCAGCAGCTTGGAAATGGCCTACAATGAGCAGTTCTTC
TRBV9	NA	NA	TRBJ1-1	CASRSGQHTEAFF	TGTGCCAGCAGATCTGGTCAGCACACTGAAGCTTTCTTT
TRBV10-3	NA	many	TRBJ1-3	CAIRGTLTGNTIYF	TGTGCCATCAGAGGGACTTTAACTGGAAACACCATATATTTT
TRBV16	NA	few	TRBJ1-6	CASSPEGGISPLHF	TGTGCCAGCAGCCCAGAAGGCGGGATTTCACCCCTCCACTTT
TRBV7-6	NA	NA	TRBJ1-2	CASSYNNYGYTF	TGTGCCAGCAGCTACAATAACTATGGCTACACCTTC
TRBV12-5	NA	NA	TRBJ2-7	CASGLDDRGQYF	TGTGCTAGTGGTTTGGACGACCGCGGGCAGTACTTC
TRBV5-5	TRBD1	NA	TRBJ2-1	CASNRDRARGDEQFF	TGTGCCAGCAACCGAGACAGGGCCAGAGGGGATGAGCAGTTCTTC
TRBV14	NA	NA	TRBJ1-1	CASSQYSPNTEAFF	TGTGCCAGCAGCCAGTATTCCCCGAACACTGAAGCTTTCTTT
TRBV13	NA	NA	TRBJ1-3	CASSPTGRNTIYF	TGTGCCAGCAGCCCAACAGGGCGTAACACCATATATTTT
TRBV28	TRBD1	NA	TRBJ1-2	CASSSGQAPTPNYGYTF	TGTGCCAGCAGTTCCGGACAGGCCCCTACGCCTAACTATGGCTACACCTTC
TRBV7-9	TRBD1	NA	TRBJ1-2	CASSRDSYYGYTF	TGTGCCAGCAGTAGGGACAGTTACTATGGCTACACCTTC
TRBV7-2	NA	NA	TRBJ1-2	CASSLDSANYGYTF	TGTGCCAGCAGCTTAGATTCCGCTAACTATGGCTACACCTTC
TRBV19	NA	NA	TRBJ1-6	CASSRGVQDNSPLHF	TGTGCCAGTAGTAGGGGGGTACAGGATAATTCACCCCTCCACTTT
TRBV28	NA	NA	TRBJ1-1	CASRPTDWGRDTEAFF	TGTGCCAGCAGGCCCACTGATTGGGGCCGGGACACTGAAGCTTTCTTT
TRBV9	TRBD1	NA	TRBJ1-2	CASSESGTGDGYTF	TGTGCCAGCAGCGAAAGCGGGACAGGGGATGGCTACACCTTC
TRBV5-4	NA	NA	TRBJ1-2	CASSGSSDTGYTF	TGTGCCAGCAGCGGGTCATCTGACACGGGCTACACCTTC
TRBV3-1/TRBV3-2	NA	once	TRBJ2-1	CASSQYLEDEQFF	TGTGCCAGCAGCCAATACCTGGAGGATGAGCAGTTCTTC
TRBV5-1	NA	NA	TRBJ2-7	CASSRGFYEQYF	TGCGCCAGTTCCAGGGGTTTCTACGAGCAGTACTTC
TRBV28	NA	few	TRBJ1-2	CASKMRQRANYGYTF	TGTGCCAGCAAAATGCGACAGAGAGCTAACTATGGCTACACCTTC
TRBV7-2	NA	NA	TRBJ2-4	CASSPYAGPKNIQYF	TGTGCCAGCAGCCCCTATGCGGGGCCTAAAAACATTCAGTACTTC
TRBV7-2	TRBD1	NA	TRBJ2-1	CASSSDRENEQFF	TGTGCCAGCAGTTCGGACAGGGAGAATGAGCAGTTCTTC
TRBV5-1	TRBD1	NA	TRBJ1-1	CASSLVRDSLSFRNTEAFF	TGCGCCAGCAGCTTGGTGAGGGACAGCCTATCATTTCGAAACACTGAAGCTTTCTTT
TRBV18	TRBD2	NA	TRBJ2-1	CASSRKGTSGNSYNEQFF	TGTGCCAGCTCACGAAAAGGGACTAGCGGGAACTCCTACAATGAGCAGTTCTTC
TRBV19	TRBD1	NA	TRBJ2-4	CASGQGSNIQYF	TGTGCCAGTGGACAGGGTTCGAACATTCAGTACTTC
TRBV5-1	NA	NA	TRBJ1-6	CASSPTGNSPLHF	TGCGCCAGCAGCCCCACAGGAAATTCACCCCTCCACTTT
TRBV12-3/TRBV12-4	NA	NA	TRBJ1-2	CASSLATGDGYTF	TGTGCCAGCAGTTTAGCGACGGGAGATGGCTACACCTTC
TRBV5-1	NA	NA	TRBJ1-3	CASSLEGYSSGNTIYF	TGCGCCAGCAGCTTGGAAGGATATAGCTCTGGAAACACCATATATTTT
TRBV4-3	NA	NA	TRBJ2-3	CASSQVWESTDTQYF	TGCGCCAGCAGCCAAGTGTGGGAAAGCACAGATACGCAGTATTTT
TRBV9	NA	few	TRBJ1-3	CASTSAGGFGNTIYF	TGTGCCAGCACCTCTGCGGGGGGATTCGGAAACACCATATATTTT
TRBV3-1/TRBV3-2	NA	NA	TRBJ1-2	CASSQTGALGYGYTF	TGTGCCAGCAGCCAAACGGGGGCCCTTGGCTATGGCTACACCTTC
TRBV27	NA	NA	TRBJ2-1	CANRRLSIHNEQFF	TGTGCCAACAGACGACTGAGTATCCACAATGAGCAGTTCTTC
TRBV2	NA	NA	TRBJ1-1	CASSERVGEAFF	TGTGCCAGCAGTGAGAGGGTGGGTGAAGCTTTCTTT
TRBV7-2	NA	NA	TRBJ1-5	CASSLTWRDNQPQHF	TGTGCCAGCAGCCTGACGTGGAGGGACAATCAGCCCCAGCATTTT
TRBV6-2/TRBV6-3	TRBD2	NA	TRBJ2-1	CASSLAGVNEQFF	TGTGCCAGCAGTTTAGCGGGAGTCAATGAGCAGTTCTTC
TRBV15	TRBD2	NA	TRBJ2-2	CATSRGLGLDGTGELFF	TGTGCCACCAGCAGAGGATTGGGACTAGATGGTACCGGGGAGCTGTTTTTT
TRBV18	TRBD1	NA	TRBJ2-2	CASSLLPGTGNTGELFF	TGTGCCAGCTCACTACTACCCGGGACAGGGAACACCGGGGAGCTGTTTTTT
TRBV19	NA	NA	TRBJ2-1	CASSIGAYNEQFF	TGTGCCAGTAGTATAGGAGCCTACAATGAGCAGTTCTTC
TRBV9	NA	NA	TRBJ2-5	CASSGPSVETQYF	TGTGCCAGCAGCGGACCCTCCGTGGAGACCCAGTACTTC
TRBV7-9	NA	NA	TRBJ2-2	CASSRPWPGELFF	TGTGCCAGCAGTCGCCCGTGGCCCGGGGAGCTGTTTTTT
TRBV18	NA	NA	TRBJ2-5	CASSLRRDGETQYF	TGTGCCAGCTCACTGCGCCGGGACGGAGAGACCCAGTACTTC
TRBV6-5	NA	NA	TRBJ1-2	CASSYPGEDGYTF	TGTGCCAGCAGTTACCCAGGGGAGGACGGCTACACCTTC
TRBV6-2/TRBV6-3	NA	NA	TRBJ1-4	CASSYWAYEKLFF	TGTGCCAGCAGTTACTGGGCTTATGAAAAACTGTTTTTT
TRBV27	NA	NA	TRBJ1-2	CASSLSGALPYGYTF	TGTGCCAGCAGTTTATCCGGGGCCCTTCCCTATGGCTACACCTTC
TRBV4-1	NA	NA	TRBJ2-1	CASSQDSWLEQFF	TGCGCCAGCAGCCAAGATTCTTGGCTCGAGCAGTTCTTC
TRBV9	NA	NA	TRBJ2-7	CASSRGTLPYEQYF	TGTGCCAGCAGCCGCGGGACACTTCCCTACGAGCAGTACTTC
TRBV4-2	TRBD1	NA	TRBJ1-2	CASSSGTGAYGYTF	TGTGCCAGCAGCTCCGGGACAGGGGCCTATGGCTACACCTTC
TRBV5-1	TRBD1	NA	TRBJ2-1	CASREGQEGEQFF	TGCGCCAGCAGAGAGGGACAGGAAGGTGAGCAGTTCTTC
TRBV2	NA	NA	TRBJ2-3	CASRRRSTDTQYF	TGTGCCAGCAGAAGGCGGAGCACAGATACGCAGTATTTT
TRBV9	NA	NA	TRBJ2-3	CASSVGAEDTQYF	TGTGCCAGCAGCGTAGGCGCGGAAGATACGCAGTATTTT
TRBV5-1	TRBD2	NA	TRBJ2-1	CASSLSGDYNEQFF	TGCGCCAGCAGCTTGAGCGGGGACTACAATGAGCAGTTCTTC
TRBV27	NA	NA	TRBJ1-1	CASSLVALASNTEAFF	TGTGCCAGCAGCTTAGTGGCACTAGCTTCGAACACTGAAGCTTTCTTT
TRBV7-2	TRBD2	NA	TRBJ2-1	CASSFGGGLYNEQFF	TGTGCCAGCAGCTTTGGCGGGGGGCTTTACAATGAGCAGTTCTTC
TRBV15	NA	NA	TRBJ1-5	CATSRDRDGGNQPQHF	TGTGCCACCAGCAGAGACAGGGACGGGGGGAATCAGCCCCAGCATTTT
TRBV18	TRBD2	NA	TRBJ2-1	CASSPLAGGSYNEQFF	TGTGCCAGCTCACCACTAGCGGGGGGTTCATACAATGAGCAGTTCTTC
TRBV3-1/TRBV3-2	NA	NA	TRBJ1-1	CASTRAGSQNTEAFF	TGTGCCAGCACCCGGGCAGGGTCACAGAACACTGAAGCTTTCTTT
TRBV19	TRBD1	many	TRBJ1-2	CASSLGQGGWLYGYTF	TGTGCCAGTAGCCTCGGACAGGGAGGATGGCTCTATGGCTACACCTTC
TRBV29-1	NA	NA	TRBJ2-4	CSVLIGPKNIQYF	TGCAGCGTGCTAATAGGCCCCAAAAACATTCAGTACTTC
TRBV6-5	TRBD1	NA	TRBJ1-4	CASSGTGSGEKLFF	TGTGCCAGCAGCGGGACAGGGTCTGGAGAAAAACTGTTTTTT